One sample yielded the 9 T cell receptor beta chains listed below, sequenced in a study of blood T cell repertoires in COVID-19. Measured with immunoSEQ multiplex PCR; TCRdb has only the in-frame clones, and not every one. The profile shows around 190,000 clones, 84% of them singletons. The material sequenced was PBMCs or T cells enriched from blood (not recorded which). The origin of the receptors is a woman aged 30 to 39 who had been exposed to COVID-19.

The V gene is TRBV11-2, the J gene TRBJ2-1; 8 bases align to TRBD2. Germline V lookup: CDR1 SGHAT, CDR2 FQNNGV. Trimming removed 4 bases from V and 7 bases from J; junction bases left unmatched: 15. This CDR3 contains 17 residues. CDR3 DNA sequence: TGTGCCAGCAGCTCCCTATATCTCGGGGTAGCGGGGAATGAGCAGTTCTTC. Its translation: CASSSLYLGVAGNEQFF.

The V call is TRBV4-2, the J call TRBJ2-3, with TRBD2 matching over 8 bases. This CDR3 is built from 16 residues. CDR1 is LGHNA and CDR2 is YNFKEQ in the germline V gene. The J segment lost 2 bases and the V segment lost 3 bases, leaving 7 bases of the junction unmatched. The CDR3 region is CASSHDTSGHTDTQYF. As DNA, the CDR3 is TGTGCCAGCAGCCACGATACTAGCGGTCACACAGATACGCAGTATTTT.

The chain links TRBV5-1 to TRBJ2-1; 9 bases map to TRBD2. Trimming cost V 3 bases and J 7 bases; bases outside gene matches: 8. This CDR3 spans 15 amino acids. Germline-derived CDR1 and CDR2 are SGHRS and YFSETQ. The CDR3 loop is CASSSTSGGWNEQFF. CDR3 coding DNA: TGCGCCAGCAGCTCGACTAGCGGTGGCTGGAATGAGCAGTTCTTC.

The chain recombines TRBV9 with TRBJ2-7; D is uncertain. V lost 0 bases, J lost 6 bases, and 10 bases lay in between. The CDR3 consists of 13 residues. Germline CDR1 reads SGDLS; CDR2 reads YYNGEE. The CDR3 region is CASSVGELGEQYF. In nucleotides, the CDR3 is TGTGCCAGCAGCGTAGGAGAGCTAGGCGAGCAGTACTTC.

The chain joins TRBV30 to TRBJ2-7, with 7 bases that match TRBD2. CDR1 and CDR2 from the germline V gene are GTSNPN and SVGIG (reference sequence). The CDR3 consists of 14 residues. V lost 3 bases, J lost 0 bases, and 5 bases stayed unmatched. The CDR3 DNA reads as TGTGCCTGGAGGGCGGGGGTGTCCTCCTACGAGCAGTACTTC. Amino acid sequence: CAWRAGVSSYEQYF.

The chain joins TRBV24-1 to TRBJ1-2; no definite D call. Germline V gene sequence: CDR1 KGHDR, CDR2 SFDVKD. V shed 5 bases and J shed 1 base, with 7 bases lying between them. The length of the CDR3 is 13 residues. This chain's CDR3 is CATSAGDNYGYTF. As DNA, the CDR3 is TGTGCCACCAGTGCGGGAGATAACTATGGCTACACCTTC.

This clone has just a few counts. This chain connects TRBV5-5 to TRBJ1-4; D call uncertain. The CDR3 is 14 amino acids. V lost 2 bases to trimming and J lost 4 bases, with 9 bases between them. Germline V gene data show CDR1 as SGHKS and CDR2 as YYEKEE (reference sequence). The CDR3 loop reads CASSLGLINEKLFF. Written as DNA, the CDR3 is TGTGCCAGCAGCTTAGGACTGATTAATGAAAAACTGTTTTTT.

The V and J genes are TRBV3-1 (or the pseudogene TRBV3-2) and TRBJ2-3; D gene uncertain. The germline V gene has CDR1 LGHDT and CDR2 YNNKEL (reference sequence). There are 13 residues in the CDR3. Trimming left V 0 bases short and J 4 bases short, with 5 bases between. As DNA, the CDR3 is TGTGCCAGCAGCCAAGATGGGCCAGATACGCAGTATTTT. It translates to CASSQDGPDTQYF.

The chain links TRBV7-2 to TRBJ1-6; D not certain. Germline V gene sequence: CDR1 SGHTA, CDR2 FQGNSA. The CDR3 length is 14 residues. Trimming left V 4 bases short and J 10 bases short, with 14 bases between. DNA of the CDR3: TGTGCCAGCAGCTCCGTACTGGGCGAATCACCCCTCCACTTT. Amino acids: CASSSVLGESPLHF.